Sequencing of this T cell receptor beta chain was carried out in a study of T cells in Graves' hyperthyroidism and ophthalmopathy. Losses at the gene ends were 1 base for V and 4 bases for J; bases not matched to a gene: 11. CDR3 size: 20 residues. Germline CDR1 reads SGHTA; CDR2 reads FQGNSA. TCR beta CDR3 region amplification was performed from RNA transcripts. The TCR CDR3 first-round RT-PCR relied on the HTBI primer set. A single record per CDR3 protein comes from TCRdb applying MiXCR to the multiplex PCR reads. The data hold 660,000 or so distinct CDR3 sequences, with less than 25% observed a single time. Used for diagnoses were clinical symptoms, serum thyroxine and TRAb, thyroid ultrasound and orbital computed tomography.

The TCR comes from a man aged 25 to 40 with Graves' ophthalmopathy. The sequencing input was blood. The chain combines TRBV7-2 with TRBJ2-6, with 12 bases identical to TRBD1. The DNA of the CDR3 is TGTGCCAGCAGCTTAGACCCACCGGGGACAGGGGGCAAAGGGGCCAACGTCCTGACTTTC. Amino acids: CASSLDPPGTGGKGANVLTF.